The TCR beta chain described here comes from a study of CXCR3-negative and CXCR3-positive naive CD8 T cells. Study-wide context: A total of some 130 million TRB reads was generated, with about 1.5 +/- 0.3 million per library. General observations from the study: Sequencing showed both naive subsets with comparably high diversity, and memory CD8+ cells much lower. CXCR3-expressing naive cells carried TRB CDR3s more hydrophobic than those of CXCR3-negative naive cells.

UMI-labeled 5' RACE TRB cDNA libraries were prepared from the cells. Following a re-call of the 5' RACE reads, TCRdb has one entry per CDR3 protein and lacks DNA. Its table records approximately 100,000 distinct CDR3 sequences. The CDR3 length is 13 residues. CDR1 and CDR2 from the germline V gene are SEHNR and FQNEAQ (reference sequence). Concerning this clonotype: As yet, its antigen is unknown.

The chain uses TRBV7-9 and TRBJ1-3. The sequence came from a human donor in good health. Some clones in this sample may be carry-over from other donors' samples. The sequencing sample was made of naive CXCR3+ CD8+ T cells from blood. The subset was: CD45RO-CCR7+CD27+CD95- naive CD8+ T cells expressing CXCR3 (TNR3+). The CDR3 sequence: CASSGYSGNTIYF. The variable domain in full, with the rest retrieved from reference TRBV7-9 and TRBJ1-3, is DTGVSQNPRHKITKRGQNVTFRCDPISEHNRLYWYRQTLGQGPEFLTYFQNEAQLEKSRLLSDRFSAERPKGSFSTLEIQRTEQGDSAMYLCASSGYSGNTIYFGEGSWLTVV.